This T cell receptor beta chain originates from a study of T cells after yellow fever vaccination. Findings and limits, study-wide: The sorted memory subsets sampled on day 0 contained almost no detectable vaccine-responding clonotypes. Clones from primary vaccination mostly reappeared after the booster (about 97% CD4, about 85% CD8).

Germline V gives CDR1 KGHDR, CDR2 SFDVKD. There are 21 residues in the CDR3. TCRdb reprocessed the 5' RACE reads with MiXCR, giving one entry per CDR3 protein. The sample holds 9,000 to 15,000 distinct CDR3 sequences; 5.8% are singletons and the top ten take roughly 0.9%. The V call is TRBV24-1, the J call TRBJ2-1, with TRBD2 matching 13 bases. The sequence derives from a man aged 25 to 45 who received the YFV17D yellow fever vaccine. The sequenced sample was PBMCs, either bulk or a sorted T-cell subset (CD4+, CD8+, memory, or dextramer-sorted; not recorded which), obtained on the day of the yellow fever booster vaccination. In DNA, the CDR3 is TGTGGCGCCTTTGATTTGATCTATGAACTAGCGGGAGGGAGCTCCTACAATGAGCAGTTCTTC. It translates to CGAFDLIYELAGGSSYNEQFF.